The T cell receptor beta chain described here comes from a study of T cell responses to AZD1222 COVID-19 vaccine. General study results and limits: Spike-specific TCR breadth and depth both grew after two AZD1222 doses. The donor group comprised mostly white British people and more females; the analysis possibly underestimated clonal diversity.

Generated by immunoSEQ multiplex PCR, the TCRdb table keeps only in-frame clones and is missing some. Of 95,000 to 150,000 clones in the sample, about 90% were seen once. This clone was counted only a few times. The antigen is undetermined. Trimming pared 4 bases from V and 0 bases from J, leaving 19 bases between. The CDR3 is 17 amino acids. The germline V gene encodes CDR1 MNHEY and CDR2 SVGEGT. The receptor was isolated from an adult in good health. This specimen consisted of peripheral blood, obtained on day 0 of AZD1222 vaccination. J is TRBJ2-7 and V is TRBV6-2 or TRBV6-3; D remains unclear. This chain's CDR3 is CASSLIGSGQSSYEQYF. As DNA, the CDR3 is TGTGCCAGCAGTTTAATAGGGTCTGGTCAGAGCTCCTACGAGCAGTACTTC.